This T cell receptor (beta chain) emerged from a study of shared clonotypes between healthy human individuals. Study-wide background: CD8 memory received one plate per donor, CD8 naive two, CD4 memory three and CD4 naive three.

As concerns this clone: What it binds is not known.

CDR1 and CDR2 from the germline V gene are MGHRA and YSYEKL. Trimming took 1 base from V and 1 from J; bases not matched to a gene: 6. The CDR3 length is 16 residues. Regarding the study as a whole: Though the depth was large, rarefaction showed that sorted-subset sequencing was incomplete.

The naive CD8 population came from CD45RO-negative cells selected for CCR7, without terminally differentiated effector memory CD45RA+ cells. The method was immunoSEQ multiplex PCR; TCRdb's version includes in-frame clones alone and lacks a portion of them. The table records roughly 2.1 million clones, about 92% of them present only once. Sequenced sample: naive CD8+ T cells from PBMCs. The sequence was collected from a man between 18 and 29 years old in good health. Some clones in this sample may be carry-over from other donors' samples. V gene TRBV4-1 combines with J gene TRBJ2-7; 8 nucleotides match TRBD2. The CDR3 DNA follows: TGCGCCAGCAGCCAAGTTAGCGGGATCACTTCCTACGAGCAGTACTTC. Protein sequence: CASSQVSGITSYEQYF.